This T cell receptor beta chain comes out of a study of vaccination and CD4 T cells after COVID-19. The study sequenced cultured CD4+ T cell DNA using the Oncomine TCR Beta short-read assay. TCRdb independently ran MiXCR on the PCR reads; one entry per CDR3 protein. The table includes 7,500 to 9,500 distinct CDR3 sequences, less than 55% detected once. Germline CDR1 reads SGHVS; CDR2 reads FNYEAQ. The length of the CDR3 is 16 residues. The ends were cut back, 4 bases at V and 4 bases at J, with 18 bases in the middle. This sample's treatment: roughly nine-day PBMC culture with coronavirus spike peptide pools or control peptides (ViraFEST assay). Investigators obtained the unexposed donor's CD4+ T cells before the COVID-19 pandemic (2011-2018). In its sample, this clonotype was seen a few times. What it binds is unknown.

Specimen: CD4+ T cells from blood, cultured in vitro. The V call is TRBV7-6, the J call TRBJ2-3, with D tentatively TRBD2 (6 bases). The clonotype originates from a human donor in good health. The CDR3 DNA follows: TGTGCCAGCAGCTCTGCTGGCGGGAAGGGTGCAGATACGCAGTATTTT. It codes for CASSSAGGKGADTQYF.